What follows are 25 T cell receptor beta chains derived from one specimen sequenced in a study of response to subunit inactivated influenza vaccine. TCRdb passed the RT-PCR reads through MiXCR, listing each CDR3 protein once. Among hundreds of thousands of distinct CDR3 sequences listed, around 11% were seen once. The sequencing here drew on PBMCs from blood, taken on the day of vaccination. These receptors originate from a man aged 45-65 years who received an inactivated influenza vaccine.

The table lists this clonotype with many counts. V and J are TRBV4-2 and TRBJ2-3; 10 nucleotides agree with TRBD1. Germline V gives CDR1 LGHNA, CDR2 YNFKEQ. J gave up 3 bases and V 4 bases, and 4 bases lay outside the gene matches. This CDR3 has 15 amino acids. CDR3 sequence: CASSRDRGGTDTQYF. CDR3 DNA: TGTGCCAGCAGCCGGGACAGGGGAGGAACAGATACGCAGTATTTT.

This chain joins TRBV20-1 and TRBJ1-5; D uncertain. The CDR3 is 15 amino acids. The germline V and J ends were trimmed by 0 bases and 0 bases, with 9 bases remaining between them. Germline CDR1 is DFQATT and CDR2 is SNEGSKA (reference sequence). The CDR3 region has the DNA TGCAGTGCTAGAGACATTTCGCATAGCAATCAGCCCCAGCATTTT. It is translated as CSARDISHSNQPQHF.

V usage is TRBV18 and J usage is TRBJ2-5; D possibly corresponds to TRBD2 (5 bases). Trimming took off 3 bases at V and 2 bases at J, with 13 bases between the two ends. This CDR3 has 15 amino acids. CDR1 is KGHSH and CDR2 is LQKENI in the germline V gene. As DNA, the CDR3 is TGTGCCAGCTCACCGGCCCAGCGGTTACAAGAGACCCAGTACTTC. Translating it yields CASSPAQRLQETQYF.

This clonotype has just a few counts. This chain connects TRBV6-2 or TRBV6-3 to TRBJ2-1; D remains ambiguous. Trimming left V 4 bases short and J 1 base short, with 17 bases between. The CDR3 consists of 17 residues. CDR1 and CDR2 from the germline V gene are MNHEY and SVGEGT. Here the CDR3 reads CASSWGKFKRSYNEQFF. DNA for the CDR3: TGTGCCAGCAGTTGGGGAAAGTTTAAAAGGTCCTACAATGAGCAGTTCTTC.

This clonotype was picked up many times. This chain joins TRBV12-3 or TRBV12-4 and TRBJ2-4, with 7 bases lining up with TRBD1. The CDR3 loop spans 20 amino acids. V lost 0 bases to trimming and J lost 1 base; unmatched junction nucleotides: 15. CDR3 residues: CASSLAMLLNRGSAKNIQYF. The DNA of the CDR3 is TGTGCCAGCAGTTTAGCAATGCTTCTCAACAGGGGATCGGCCAAAAACATTCAGTACTTC.

The CDR3 protein is CASSEVGDPAGRPEAFF. CDR3 nucleotide sequence: TGTGCCAGCAGTGAAGTCGGAGATCCCGCCGGGAGGCCTGAAGCTTTCTTT. V usage is TRBV6-1 and J usage is TRBJ1-1; D is undetermined. V lost 1 base and J lost 6, with 21 bases in between. From germline, CDR1 is MNHNS and CDR2 SASEGT. This CDR3 is 17 amino acids long.

This chain's CDR3 is CASSVAGDSADTQYF. Written as DNA, the CDR3 is TGTGCCAGCTCCGTAGCGGGAGATAGTGCAGATACGCAGTATTTT. The chain links TRBV18 to TRBJ2-3, with 9 positions matching TRBD2. Germline trimming cut 6 bases from V and 4 bases from J; bases unmatched to any gene: 8. Germline CDR1 KGHSH, CDR2 LQKENI. The CDR3 consists of 15 residues.

The table lists this clonotype with a few counts. V gene TRBV10-3 combines with J gene TRBJ2-7; 8 positions match TRBD1. The CDR3 length is 12 residues. After removal of 6 bases from V and 5 bases from J, the junction contained 3 bases not matched to a gene. The germline V gene encodes CDR1 ENHRY and CDR2 SYGVKD. The CDR3 reads CAISRTGNEQYF. DNA for the CDR3: TGTGCCATCAGCAGGACAGGGAACGAGCAGTACTTC.

The chain is built from TRBV6-1 and TRBJ2-5; TRBD2 might be the D (6 bases). Trimming pared 6 bases from V and 5 bases from J, leaving 13 bases between. This CDR3 contains 13 residues. Germline V gene data show CDR1 as MNHNS and CDR2 as SASEGT. The CDR3 DNA reads as TGTGCCAGCAGGAGACTAAGCGGGGAGACCCAGTACTTC. Amino acid sequence: CASRRLSGETQYF.

This chain joins TRBV7-3 and TRBJ2-1; 9 nucleotides align to TRBD2. Germline values: CDR1 SGHTA, CDR2 FQGTGA. V was clipped by 5 bases and J by 7 bases; unmatched bases: 9. The CDR3 extends over 15 amino acids. The CDR3 sequence is CASSPGLARGNEQFF. CDR3 DNA: TGTGCCAGCAGCCCCGGACTAGCGAGGGGGAATGAGCAGTTCTTC. Together with reference TRBV7-3 and TRBJ2-1, the CDR3 gives the full variable domain: GAGVSQTPSNKVTEKGKYVELRCDPISGHTALYWYRQSLGQGPEFLIYFQGTGAADDSGLPNDRFFAVRPEGSVSTLKIQRTERGDSAVYLCASSPGLARGNEQFFGPGTRLTVL.

This clonotype was picked up a small number of times. This sequence joins TRBV7-2 and TRBJ2-7; D is possibly TRBD1 (6 bases). Germline values: CDR1 SGHTA, CDR2 FQGNSA. V shed 5 bases and J shed 2 bases, with 10 bases lying between them. CDR3 size: 13 residues. CDR3 residues: CASSEQGPYEQYF. CDR3 nucleotides: TGTGCCAGCAGCGAACAGGGACCCTACGAGCAGTACTTC.

This clonotype was found a few times. The CDR3 is CASSGTAPYEQYF. CDR3 sequence (DNA): TGTGCCAGCTCCGGGACAGCTCCCTACGAGCAGTACTTC. The chain joins TRBV12-3 or TRBV12-4 to TRBJ2-7, with 7 positions matching TRBD1. This CDR3 is built from 13 residues. Trimming cost V 8 bases and J 2 bases; bases outside gene matches: 6.

In this sample, this clonotype turned up a few times. The chain uses TRBV12-3 or TRBV12-4 and TRBJ1-4, with D unresolved. V was cut by 7 bases and J by 8 bases, with 17 bases left in between. The CDR3 runs to 14 residues. This CDR3 reads CASTPGLRNEKLFF. The CDR3 nucleotides read TGTGCCAGCACCCCGGGCCTCCGAAACGAAAAACTGTTTTTT.

The table lists this clonotype with many counts. The CDR3 bases are TGTGCCAGTGATTTAGCGGGGTACTACGAGCAGTACTTC. It specifies CASDLAGYYEQYF. This chain joins TRBV7-9 and TRBJ2-7; 8 nucleotides align to TRBD2. Germline CDR1 is SEHNR and CDR2 is FQNEAQ (reference sequence). The V segment lost 9 bases and the J segment 3 bases; nucleotides outside the gene matches: 7. The CDR3 is 13 amino acids.

V is TRBV5-1 and J is TRBJ2-3; 15 positions match TRBD2. Germline loops: CDR1 SGHRS, CDR2 YFSETQ. The V and J ends lost 4 bases and 3 bases, in that order; junction bases with no gene match: 6. The CDR3 loop spans 17 amino acids. The CDR3 reads CASSRGLAGGPTDTQYF. In DNA form, the CDR3 reads TGCGCCAGCAGCAGGGGACTAGCGGGAGGCCCAACAGATACGCAGTATTTT.

This clonotype was detected once. The CDR3 bases are TGTGCCAGCAGTAAACCTCTCACGGGACAGGGAGAGCTGAGTGCTTTCTTT. Its protein is CASSKPLTGQGELSAFF. The chain links TRBV6-1 to TRBJ1-1; 9 positions agree with TRBD1. The V gene's germline CDR1 is MNHNS and CDR2 SASEGT. The ends lost 5 bases at V and 11 bases at J; junction bases unmatched: 21. CDR3 length equals 17 residues.

The chain couples TRBV5-1 to TRBJ2-6; D is possibly TRBD1 (6 bases). V gave up 1 base and J gave up 4 bases, with 12 bases separating them. The germline V gene encodes CDR1 SGHRS and CDR2 YFSETQ. CDR3 size: 16 residues. The CDR3 coding sequence is TGCGCCAGCAGCTTGCCTCAGGGGCTCGGGGCCAACGTCCTGACTTTC. Translated: CASSLPQGLGANVLTF.

This chain uses TRBV29-1 with TRBJ2-7; TRBD2 agrees at 11 bases. The germline gives CDR1 SQVTM, CDR2 ANQGSEA. V lost 5 bases to trimming and J lost 3 bases; unmatched junction nucleotides: 3. The length of the CDR3 is 13 residues. In DNA, the CDR3 is TGCAGCGTTCAGACTAGCGGGAACTACGAGCAGTACTTC. Translating gives CSVQTSGNYEQYF.

This clonotype was found a few times. The V call is TRBV6-1, the J call TRBJ2-4; D may be TRBD1 (6 bases). Trimming left V 3 bases short and J 0 bases short, with 12 bases between. Germline loops: CDR1 MNHNS, CDR2 SASEGT. This CDR3 region has 16 residues. The CDR3, as DNA: TGTGCCAGCAGTGACCCGGACAGTTTAGCCAAAAACATTCAGTACTTC. It translates to CASSDPDSLAKNIQYF.

V and J are TRBV7-9 and TRBJ2-1; 8 bases fit TRBD2. J was trimmed by 5 bases and V by 1 base; bases with no gene match: 7. The CDR3 covers 16 residues. Germline V gene data show CDR1 as SEHNR and CDR2 as FQNEAQ (reference sequence). The CDR3 is CASSLVPGGGNNEQFF. The CDR3 DNA sequence: TGTGCCAGCAGCTTAGTCCCGGGCGGGGGGAACAATGAGCAGTTCTTC.

This clonotype was counted between two and nine times. This rearrangement joins TRBV12-3 or TRBV12-4 to TRBJ2-1, with 8 bases lining up with TRBD2. V lost 6 bases, J lost 0 bases, and 13 bases stayed unmatched. The CDR3 has 18 amino acids. The CDR3 bases are TGTGCCAGCAGCCCCGCACTAGCGGTTCGAAGCTCCTACAATGAGCAGTTCTTC. Protein: CASSPALAVRSSYNEQFF.

V usage is TRBV29-1 and J usage is TRBJ2-2; the match to TRBD1 covers 7 bases. The CDR3 is made up of 14 amino acids. Germline V gene lookup returns CDR1 SQVTM and CDR2 ANQGSEA. V dropped 7 bases and J dropped 2; count of bases not matched to a gene: 7. CDR3 loop: CSAGTDTNTGELFF. For the CDR3, the DNA is TGCAGCGCCGGGACAGACACTAACACCGGGGAGCTGTTTTTT.

Many counts were recorded for this clonotype. The genes are TRBV10-3 and TRBJ2-7; no definite D call. Looked up from germline, CDR1 is ENHRY and CDR2 is SYGVKD. Trimming took 2 bases from V and 1 from J, leaving 9 bases between them. The CDR3 runs to 14 residues. Here the CDR3 reads CAISEPFSSYEQYF. Here the CDR3 DNA reads TGTGCCATCAGTGAGCCCTTTAGTTCCTACGAGCAGTACTTC.

In its sample, this clonotype was seen a few times. The chain combines TRBV10-3 with TRBJ2-7, with D maybe TRBD1 (5 bases). The CDR3 sequence is 11 residues long. Germline-derived CDR1 and CDR2 are ENHRY and SYGVKD. Trimming stripped 3 bases from V and 6 bases from J, with 6 bases between. The CDR3 DNA reads TGTGCCATCAGTGAAAGGGGCGAGCAGTACTTC. Protein sequence: CAISERGEQYF.

This clonotype was counted a few times. In nucleotides, the CDR3 is TGCAGTGCTAGAGATCGTAGATCCGGGGCCAACGTCCTGACTTTC. This sequence encodes CSARDRRSGANVLTF. The chain is built from TRBV20-1 and TRBJ2-6; D remains unclear. The CDR3 is 15 residues long. CDR1 DFQATT and CDR2 SNEGSKA come from the germline V gene (reference sequence). Trimming cost V 0 bases and J 4 bases, with 10 bases left between them.